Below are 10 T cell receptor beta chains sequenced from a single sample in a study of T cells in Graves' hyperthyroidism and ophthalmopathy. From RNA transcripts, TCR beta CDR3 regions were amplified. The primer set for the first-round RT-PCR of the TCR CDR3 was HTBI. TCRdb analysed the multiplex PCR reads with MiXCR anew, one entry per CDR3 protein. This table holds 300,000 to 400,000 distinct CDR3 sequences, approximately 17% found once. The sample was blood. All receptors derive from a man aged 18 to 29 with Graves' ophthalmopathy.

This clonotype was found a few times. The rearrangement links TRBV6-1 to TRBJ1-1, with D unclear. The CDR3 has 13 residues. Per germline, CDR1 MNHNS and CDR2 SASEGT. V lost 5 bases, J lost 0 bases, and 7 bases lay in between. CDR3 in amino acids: CASSYVMNTEAFF. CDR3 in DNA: TGTGCCAGCAGTTATGTAATGAACACTGAAGCTTTCTTT.

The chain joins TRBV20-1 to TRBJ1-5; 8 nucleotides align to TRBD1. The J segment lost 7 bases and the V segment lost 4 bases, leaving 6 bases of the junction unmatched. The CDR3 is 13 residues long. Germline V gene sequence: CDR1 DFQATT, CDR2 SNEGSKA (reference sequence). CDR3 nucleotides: TGCAGTGCTACGACAGGGGCCGGACAGCCCCAGCATTTT. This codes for CSATTGAGQPQHF.

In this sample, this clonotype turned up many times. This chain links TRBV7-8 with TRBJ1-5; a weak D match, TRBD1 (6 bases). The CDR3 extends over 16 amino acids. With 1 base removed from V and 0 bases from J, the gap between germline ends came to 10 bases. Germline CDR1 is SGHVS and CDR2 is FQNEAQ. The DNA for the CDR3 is TGTGCCAGCAGCTTAGAAGGGGGGTATAGCAATCAGCCCCAGCATTTT. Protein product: CASSLEGGYSNQPQHF.

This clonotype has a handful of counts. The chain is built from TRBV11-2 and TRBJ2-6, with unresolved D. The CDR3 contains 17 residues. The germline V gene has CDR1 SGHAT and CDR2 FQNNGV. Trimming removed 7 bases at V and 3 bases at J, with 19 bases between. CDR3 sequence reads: CASNGQILGFGANVLTF. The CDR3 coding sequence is TGTGCCAGCAACGGTCAGATTCTAGGTTTTGGGGCCAACGTCCTGACTTTC.

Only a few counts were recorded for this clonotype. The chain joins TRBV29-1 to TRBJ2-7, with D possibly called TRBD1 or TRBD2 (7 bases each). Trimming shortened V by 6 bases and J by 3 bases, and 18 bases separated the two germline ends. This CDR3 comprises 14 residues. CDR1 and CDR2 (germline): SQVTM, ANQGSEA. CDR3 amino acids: CSVARQGGSYEQYF. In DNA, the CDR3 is TGCAGCGTCGCCCGACAGGGAGGGAGCTACGAGCAGTACTTC.

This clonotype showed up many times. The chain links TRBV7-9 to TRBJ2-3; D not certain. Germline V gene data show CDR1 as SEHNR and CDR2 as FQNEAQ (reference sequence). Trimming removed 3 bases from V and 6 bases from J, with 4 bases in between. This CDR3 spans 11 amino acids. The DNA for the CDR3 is TGTGCCAGCAGCTTTGATGATACGCAGTATTTT. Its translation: CASSFDDTQYF.

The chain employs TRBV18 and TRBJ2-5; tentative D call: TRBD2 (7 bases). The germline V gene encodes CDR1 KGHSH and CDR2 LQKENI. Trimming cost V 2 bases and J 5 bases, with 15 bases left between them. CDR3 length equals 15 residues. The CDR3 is CASSPTTGGVETQYF. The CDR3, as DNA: TGTGCCAGCTCACCAACGACGGGGGGCGTGGAGACCCAGTACTTC.

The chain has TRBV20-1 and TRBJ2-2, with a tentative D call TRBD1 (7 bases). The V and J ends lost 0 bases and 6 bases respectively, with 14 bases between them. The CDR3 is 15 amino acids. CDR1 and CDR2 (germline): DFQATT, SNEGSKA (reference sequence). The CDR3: CSARDGQGEAGELFF. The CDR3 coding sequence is TGCAGTGCTAGAGATGGGCAGGGGGAGGCCGGGGAGCTGTTTTTT.

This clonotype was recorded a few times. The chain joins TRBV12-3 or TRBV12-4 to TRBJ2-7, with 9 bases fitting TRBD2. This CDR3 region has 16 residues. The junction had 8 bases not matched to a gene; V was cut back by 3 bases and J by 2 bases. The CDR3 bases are TGTGCCAGCAGTTTTATCGTAGCGGGGGCCACCTACGAGCAGTACTTC. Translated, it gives CASSFIVAGATYEQYF.

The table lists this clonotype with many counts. The CDR3 region is CASSRAGEETQYF. CDR3 nucleotides: TGTGCCAGCAGCAGAGCGGGGGAAGAGACCCAGTACTTC. The V and J genes are TRBV3-1 and TRBJ2-5, with 8 bases matching TRBD2. Trimming took 5 bases from V and 3 from J; bases not matched to a gene: 2. Germline V gene sequence: CDR1 LGHDT, CDR2 YNNKEL (reference sequence). The CDR3 contains 13 residues.